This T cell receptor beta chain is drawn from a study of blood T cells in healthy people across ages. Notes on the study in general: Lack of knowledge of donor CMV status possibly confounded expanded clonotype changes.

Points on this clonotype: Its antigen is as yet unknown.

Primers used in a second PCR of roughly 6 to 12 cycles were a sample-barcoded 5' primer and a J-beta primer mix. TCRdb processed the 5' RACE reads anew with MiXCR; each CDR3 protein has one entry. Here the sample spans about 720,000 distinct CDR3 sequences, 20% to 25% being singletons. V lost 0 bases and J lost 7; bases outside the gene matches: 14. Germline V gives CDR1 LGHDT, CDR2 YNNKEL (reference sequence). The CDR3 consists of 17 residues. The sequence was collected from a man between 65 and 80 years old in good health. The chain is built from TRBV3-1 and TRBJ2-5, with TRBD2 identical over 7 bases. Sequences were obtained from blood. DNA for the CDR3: TGTGCCAGCAGCCAAGATGCCCTAGCGGAAACGCAGGGGACCCAGTACTTC. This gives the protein CASSQDALAETQGTQYF.